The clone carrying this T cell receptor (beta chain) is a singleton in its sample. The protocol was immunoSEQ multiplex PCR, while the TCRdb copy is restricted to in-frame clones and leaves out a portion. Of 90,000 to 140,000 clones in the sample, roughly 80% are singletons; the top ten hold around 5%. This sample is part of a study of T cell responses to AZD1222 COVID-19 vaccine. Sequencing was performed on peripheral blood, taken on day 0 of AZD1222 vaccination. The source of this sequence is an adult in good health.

The CDR3 sequence: CASSLGQGTYGYTF. For the CDR3, the DNA is TGTGCCAGCAGCTTAGGACAGGGAACCTATGGCTACACCTTC. This chain joins TRBV7-2 and TRBJ1-2, with 7 bases lining up with TRBD1. J gave up 4 bases and V 1 base, and 3 bases lay outside the gene matches. Looked up from germline, CDR1 is SGHTA and CDR2 is FQGNSA. This CDR3 has 14 amino acids.